These T cell receptor beta chains were read from a single sample in a study of blood T cell repertoires in COVID-19. Some clones are missing from TCRdb's copy, which holds only in-frame ones; the method was immunoSEQ multiplex PCR. The sample lists more than 130,000 clones, roughly four fifths occurring once. The sequenced material came from peripheral blood. All receptors come from a woman older than 75 in a cohort sampled during active or convalescent COVID-19. The conserved cysteine and the conserved F or W are not part of the CDR3 here.

TRBJ2-7 | TRBV3-1/TRBV3-2 | ASSPTRDRGYEQY
TRBJ1-2 | TRBV19 | ASSVGQRLPYGYT
TRBJ2-5 | TRBV7-8 | ASSRPGQKETQY
TRBJ2-1 | TRBV5-1 | ASSSMAGGQSYNEQF
TRBJ1-5 | TRBV6-1 | ASSDDRGQSQPQH
TRBJ1-4 | TRBV4-1 | ASSQEVNSLATNEKLF
TRBJ2-5 | TRBV7-9 | ASSYYRGPGTQY
TRBJ1-2 | TRBV28 | ASSSGGRYGYT
TRBJ2-2 | TRBV7-3 | ATRGWGQRNTGELF
TRBJ2-2 | TRBV28 | ASSPHRGYFEITGELF
TRBJ2-7 | TRBV6-6 | ASSNPTGGDYEQY
TRBJ1-5 | TRBV30 | AWMGGQGHNQPQH
TRBJ1-1 | TRBV30 | AWSRGGQGIPNTEAF
TRBJ2-3 | TRBV19 | ASSSPGLAGAGDTQY
TRBJ2-4 | TRBV5-1 | ASSPNVAAAHIQY
TRBJ1-4 | TRBV6-5 | ASSYSGRNNEKLF
TRBJ2-1 | TRBV11-2 | ASSLVGTSGSYEQF
TRBJ1-1 | TRBV2 | ASRTGTEAF
TRBJ1-3 | TRBV5-1 | ASSPGSSRGNTIY
TRBJ2-5 | TRBV6-2/TRBV6-3 | ASSYEPRLAGNQETQY
TRBJ1-2 | TRBV7-2 | ASSLAPAAEYGYT
TRBJ1-1 | TRBV15 | ATSPKRSTGIEAF
TRBJ2-3 | TRBV6-1 | ASSEFRTSGGSTDTQY
TRBJ2-3 | TRBV7-2 | ASSSGLLDTQY
TRBJ1-4 | TRBV7-9 | ASSLGYTGVTGKLF
TRBJ2-3 | TRBV20-1 | SATSRIIQY
TRBJ2-3 | TRBV11-2 | ASSILTDTQY
TRBJ1-2 | TRBV28 | ASSFRGLGYT
TRBJ2-5 | TRBV7-3 | ASSWRGEETQY
TRBJ1-2 | TRBV4-3 | ASSQDIQGSWVGYT
TRBJ1-4 | TRBV2 | ASRIDREVNEKLF
TRBJ1-2 | TRBV6-6 | ASSPPGTANYGYT
TRBJ2-7 | TRBV2 | ASSAARGYEQY
TRBJ2-1 | TRBV9 | ASSSRPNGVYNEQF
TRBJ1-4 | TRBV4-3 | ASSQDGRVAIEKLF
TRBJ2-3 | TRBV3-1/TRBV3-2 | ASSQGRGGPDTQY
TRBJ1-6 | TRBV7-3 | ASSTQGGYNSPLH
TRBJ1-4 | TRBV30 | AWSLVAEKLF
TRBJ1-1 | TRBV19 | ATKDRERTEAF
TRBJ2-1 | TRBV7-3 | ASSLFPLAGYNEQF
TRBJ2-7 | TRBV11-2 | ASSLETGLRVSEQY
TRBJ1-4 | TRBV28 | ASTGSHPNEKLF
TRBJ1-1 | TRBV7-9 | ASSTLQGRNTEAF
TRBJ1-1 | TRBV29-1 | SVEDGPEAF
TRBJ1-6 | TRBV28 | ASSLVQAFNNSPLH
TRBJ1-5 | TRBV28 | ASSLWGEGFYSNQPQH
TRBJ1-5 | TRBV5-5 | ASSLAVMGASNQPQH
TRBJ2-7 | TRBV4-1 | ASSQAPGQVAYEQY
TRBJ2-5 | TRBV19 | ASSGQGRRETQY
TRBJ2-2 | TRBV18 | ASSPSFGGYTGELF